Below, 20 T cell receptor beta chains from the same sample are listed, as sequenced in a study of T cell changes during pregnancy in multiple sclerosis. TCRdb's table, derived via immunoSEQ multiplex PCR, lists solely in-frame clones and lacks some. Among 75,000 to 80,000 clones, 70% to 90% were seen once, and the ten largest hold approximately 1.9%. This sample comprised peripheral blood, obtained before pregnancy. The source of these receptors is a female donor with multiple sclerosis, enrolled in a pregnancy study.

The gene calls are TRBV28 and TRBJ1-2; TRBD1 aligns across 9 bases. Germline V gene lookup returns CDR1 MDHEN and CDR2 SYDVKM. The CDR3 spans 15 residues. J was trimmed by 4 bases and V by 2 bases; bases with no gene match: 5. CDR3 protein: CASSLGDRDFYGYTF. The CDR3 region has the DNA TGTGCCAGCAGTTTAGGGGACAGGGATTTCTATGGCTACACCTTC.

The CDR3 DNA reads as TGTGCCAGCAGCGGAGGCAGGGGACCTGGGGCCAACGTCCTGACTTTC. This gives the protein CASSGGRGPGANVLTF. This sequence joins TRBV9 and TRBJ2-6, with TRBD1 as a possible D gene (6 bases). CDR1 is SGDLS and CDR2 is YYNGEE in the germline V gene. Between the trimmed V and J ends, which lost 3 bases and 2 bases, there was a span of 12 bases. The CDR3 extends over 16 amino acids. Together with reference TRBV9 and TRBJ2-6, the CDR3 gives the full variable domain: DSGVTQTPKHLITATGQRVTLRCSPRSGDLSVYWYQQSLDQGLQFLIQYYNGEERAKGNILERFSAQQFPDLHSELNLSSLELGDSALYFCASSGGRGPGANVLTFGAGSRLTVL.

The chain combines TRBV19 with TRBJ2-3, with D possibly TRBD1 on 5 matching bases. Germline V gives CDR1 LNHDA, CDR2 SQIVND (reference sequence). V was shortened by 3 bases and J by 3 bases, with 13 bases between the two germline ends. The CDR3 extends over 15 amino acids. This CDR3 reads CASSIKGYGTDTQYF. The DNA of the CDR3 is TGTGCCAGTAGTATCAAGGGGTATGGTACAGATACGCAGTATTTT.

The chain joins TRBV5-1 to TRBJ2-6, with D perhaps matching TRBD2 (6 bases). The CDR3 extends over 15 amino acids. The germline gives CDR1 SGHRS, CDR2 YFSETQ. V lost 2 bases, J lost 4 bases, and 10 bases lay in between. The CDR3: CASSFGSFGANVLTF. For the CDR3, the DNA is TGCGCCAGCAGCTTCGGGAGTTTCGGGGCCAACGTCCTGACTTTC.

V is TRBV25-1 and J is TRBJ1-1; TRBD1 matches 8 bases. Trimming cost V 1 base and J 3 bases; bases outside gene matches: 4. Germline CDR1 reads MGHDK; CDR2 reads SYGVNS. CDR3 size: 15 residues. CDR3 sequence: CASSEWTGLHTEAFF. The CDR3, as DNA: TGTGCCAGCAGTGAATGGACAGGGCTACACACTGAAGCTTTCTTT. The full variable domain, with the rest looked up from reference TRBV25-1 and TRBJ1-1, is EADIYQTPRYLVIGTGKKITLECSQTMGHDKMYWYQQDPGMELHLIHYSYGVNSTEKGDLSSESTVSRIRTEHFPLTLESARPSHTSQYLCASSEWTGLHTEAFFGQGTRLTVV.

The chain couples TRBV5-8 to TRBJ1-2; tentatively, D is TRBD1 (6 bases). Trimming took off 0 bases at V and 4 bases at J, with 10 bases between the two ends. The CDR3 loop spans 14 amino acids. Germline V gene sequence: CDR1 SGHTS, CDR2 YDEGEE. CDR3 protein: CASSLDREGYGYTF. The CDR3, as DNA: TGTGCCAGCAGCTTGGACAGGGAGGGCTATGGCTACACCTTC.

The J gene is TRBJ2-3, the V gene TRBV25-1, with TRBD2 as a possible D gene (6 bases). In germline, CDR1 is MGHDK, CDR2 SYGVNS. Trimming pared 11 bases from V and 4 bases from J, leaving 10 bases between. The CDR3 has 11 residues. CDR3 DNA: TGTGCCTATGGAGGGGCAGATACGCAGTATTTT. Protein: CAYGGADTQYF. Supplemented by reference TRBV25-1 and TRBJ2-3, the full variable domain reads EADIYQTPRYLVIGTGKKITLECSQTMGHDKMYWYQQDPGMELHLIHYSYGVNSTEKGDLSSESTVSRIRTEHFPLTLESARPSHTSQYLCAYGGADTQYFGPGTRLTVL.

This chain links TRBV2 with TRBJ1-5, with 7 bases lining up with TRBD1. In germline, CDR1 is SNHLY, CDR2 FYNNEI. The CDR3 length is 17 residues. V lost 6 bases to trimming and J lost 3 bases; unmatched junction nucleotides: 14. In DNA form, the CDR3 reads TGTGCCAGCAGCGACTCGAGACAGGGATTGGACAATCAGCCCCAGCATTTT. Translation: CASSDSRQGLDNQPQHF. Looking up the rest from reference TRBV2 and TRBJ1-5 gives the full variable domain: EPEVTQTPSHQVTQMGQEVILRCVPISNHLYFYWYRQILGQKVEFLVSFYNNEISEKSEIFDDQFSVERPDGSNFTLKIRSTKLEDSAMYFCASSDSRQGLDNQPQHFGDGTRLSIL.

The rearrangement uses TRBV7-2 and TRBJ1-5, with D possibly TRBD1 on 5 matching bases. Germline-derived CDR1 and CDR2 are SGHTA and FQGNSA. The CDR3 contains 14 residues. Trimming took off 3 bases at V and 6 bases at J, with 12 bases between the two ends. The CDR3 loop is CASSFLTEIQPQHF. CDR3 sequence (DNA): TGTGCCAGCAGCTTCCTGACAGAGATTCAGCCCCAGCATTTT.

The genes are TRBV5-4 and TRBJ2-1; the match to TRBD2 covers 7 bases. The length of the CDR3 is 15 residues. Unmatched junction bases numbered 4, after V lost 3 bases and J lost 1 base. The germline gives CDR1 SGHNT, CDR2 YYREEE (reference sequence). CDR3 protein: CASSSNGGSYNEQFF. CDR3 sequence (DNA): TGTGCCAGCAGCTCGAACGGGGGGTCCTACAATGAGCAGTTCTTC.

This clone was detected only a few times. The V call is TRBV6-6, the J call TRBJ1-6; TRBD1 matches 9 bases. This CDR3 is built from 14 residues. V was pared by 2 bases and J by 7 bases, with 0 bases of the junction left unmatched. CDR1 and CDR2 (germline): MNHNY, SVGAGI (reference sequence). CDR3 protein: CASSYGTGNSPLHF. Here the CDR3 DNA reads TGTGCCAGCAGTTACGGGACAGGGAATTCACCCCTCCACTTT.

This clone was observed once. This CDR3 reads CASNGGGGVTQYF. The CDR3 DNA is TGCGCCAGCAACGGCGGGGGCGGGGTGACCCAGTACTTC. The chain has TRBV10-2 and TRBJ2-5; the D gene is possibly TRBD2 (7 bases). The V and J ends lost 7 bases and 7 bases respectively, with 16 bases between them. The CDR3 totals 13 residues. Germline V lookup: CDR1 WSHSY, CDR2 SAAADI.

This sequence joins TRBV13 and TRBJ1-1, with 7 bases matching TRBD1. Germline CDR1 and CDR2: PRHDT and FYEKMQ (reference sequence). The CDR3 has 15 amino acids. Germline trimming cut 4 bases from V and 0 bases from J; bases unmatched to any gene: 5. The DNA of the CDR3 is TGTGCCAGCAGCTCCGGGACAGACTTGAACACTGAAGCTTTCTTT. Its protein is CASSSGTDLNTEAFF.

V gene TRBV9 combines with J gene TRBJ1-3, with TRBD1 matching over 7 bases. Germline-derived CDR1 and CDR2 are SGDLS and YYNGEE. There are 14 residues in the CDR3. J was trimmed by 2 bases and V by 3 bases; bases with no gene match: 2. The chain's CDR3 is CASSAGTAGNTIYF. CDR3 coding DNA: TGTGCCAGCAGCGCCGGGACAGCTGGAAACACCATATATTTT.

The V gene is TRBV2, the J gene TRBJ1-2; D unresolved. Germline V gives CDR1 SNHLY, CDR2 FYNNEI. The CDR3 covers 12 residues. Deletions cut 2 bases from V and 4 bases from J, with 5 bases between. CDR3 coding DNA: TGTGCCAGCAGTGAAACCAGCTATGGCTACACCTTC. Its translation is CASSETSYGYTF.

The gene calls are TRBV6-1 and TRBJ1-2; no clear D gene. V lost 7 bases to trimming and J lost 4 bases, with 16 bases between them. CDR1 and CDR2 (germline): MNHNS, SASEGT. CDR3 size: 14 residues. Here the CDR3 reads CASTWSSAFYGYTF. The CDR3, as DNA: TGTGCCAGCACGTGGAGCTCGGCTTTCTATGGCTACACCTTC.

V gene TRBV9 combines with J gene TRBJ1-2; D is perhaps TRBD1 (6 bases). Germline lookup yields CDR1 SGDLS and CDR2 YYNGEE. The CDR3 sequence is 15 residues long. V lost 1 base to trimming and J lost 2 bases, with 12 bases between them. The CDR3 nucleotides are TGTGCCAGCAGCGTATACAGGGATGGGAACTATGGCTACACCTTC. As protein: CASSVYRDGNYGYTF.

The V and J genes are TRBV6-5 and TRBJ1-6; 10 bases agree with TRBD1. With V trimmed by 2 bases and J by 7 bases, 2 bases remained unmatched. Germline values: CDR1 MNHEY, CDR2 SVGAGI. This CDR3 spans 15 amino acids. CDR3 protein: CASSYRGQGNSPLHF. As DNA, the CDR3 is TGTGCCAGCAGTTACCGGGGACAGGGGAATTCACCCCTCCACTTT.

This chain connects TRBV27 to TRBJ2-7, with 10 bases that match TRBD1. The CDR3 sequence is 15 residues long. The germline V gene has CDR1 MNHEY and CDR2 SMNVEV (reference sequence). The junction had 10 bases not matched to a gene; V was cut back by 8 bases and J by 3 bases. The DNA of the CDR3 is TGTGCCAGCGGCTCCCCGGGGACAGGGGACTACGAGCAGTACTTC. Encoded protein: CASGSPGTGDYEQYF.

This clone appeared a single time. The chain has TRBV19 and TRBJ1-5; TRBD1 aligns across 9 bases. Germline trimming cut 5 bases from V and 2 bases from J; bases unmatched to any gene: 4. CDR1 LNHDA and CDR2 SQIVND come from the germline V gene (reference sequence). The CDR3 totals 15 residues. The CDR3: CASSSRDRGNQPQHF. The CDR3 bases are TGTGCCAGTAGTTCCCGGGACAGGGGCAATCAGCCCCAGCATTTT.